This TCR beta chain was found in a study of T-cell memory formation after mild COVID-19. Study observations and caveats: Some clones that responded were present in memory (sampled pre-infection), which suggests cross-reactive memory joined.

CDR3 length: 17 amino acids. Germline loops: CDR1 SGHRS, CDR2 YFSETQ. V shed 4 bases and J shed 0 bases, with 19 bases lying between them. TCRdb fed the 5' RACE reads into MiXCR, producing one record per CDR3 protein. The data show approximately 350,000 distinct CDR3 sequences, approximately 13% seen once. On this clonotype: As yet, its antigen is unknown.

The sequenced sample was PBMCs or a T cell subset sorted from them (not recorded which). This clonotype was obtained from a man younger than 35 who had mild COVID-19 (a few samples of this study predate the infection). Cell type and time point are not known. This chain uses TRBV5-1 with TRBJ1-1, with a weak D call TRBD1 (5 bases). In DNA, the CDR3 is TGCGCCAGCAGCCTATCAATTACGGGGGGAATGAACACTGAAGCTTTCTTT. It is translated as CASSLSITGGMNTEAFF. Variable domain in full (rest from reference TRBV5-1 and TRBJ1-1): KAGVTQTPRYLIKTRGQQVTLSCSPISGHRSVSWYQQTPGQGLQFLFEYFSETQRNKGNFPGRFSGRQFSNSRSEMNVSTLELGDSALYLCASSLSITGGMNTEAFFGQGTRLTVV.